Presented here are 13 T cell receptor beta chains from one specimen sequenced in a study of blood T cell repertoires in COVID-19. Clones were read by immunoSEQ multiplex PCR, and TCRdb kept only the in-frame ones, dropping some. The table records 210,000 or so clones, approximately 83% of them present only once. Sequencing was done on a sample of peripheral blood. These receptors all come from a woman in her twenties or thirties with COVID-19, enrolled during active disease.

The chain links TRBV6-6 to TRBJ2-2; the match to TRBD2 covers 8 bases. The length of the CDR3 is 15 residues. J was trimmed by 4 bases and V by 3 bases; bases with no gene match: 4. From germline, CDR1 is MNHNY and CDR2 SVGAGI (reference sequence). The CDR3 loop reads CASSYGSGGTGELFF. The CDR3, as DNA: TGTGCCAGCAGTTATGGGAGCGGGGGCACCGGGGAGCTGTTTTTT.

This clone was recorded a few times. The rearrangement links TRBV2 to TRBJ2-7; D may be TRBD2 (5 bases). The CDR3 sequence is 15 residues long. Trimming removed 0 bases from V and 0 bases from J, with 9 bases in between. Germline V lookup: CDR1 SNHLY, CDR2 FYNNEI. The CDR3 loop reads CASSEASGRSYEQYF. CDR3 nucleotide sequence: TGTGCCAGCAGTGAAGCCAGCGGACGCTCCTACGAGCAGTACTTC.

This CDR3 is CASSHGTGDTGELFF. The DNA of the CDR3 is TGTGCCAGCAGCCACGGGACAGGGGATACCGGGGAGCTGTTTTTT. The rearrangement joins TRBV6-5 to TRBJ2-2; TRBD1 agrees at 10 bases. The V segment lost 6 bases and the J segment 5 bases; nucleotides outside the gene matches: 6. This CDR3 has 15 residues. Germline CDR1 reads MNHEY; CDR2 reads SVGAGI.

J is TRBJ1-2 and V is TRBV2; possibly TRBD1 for D (5 bases). CDR3 length equals 13 residues. The V end was cut by 6 bases, the J end by 5 bases, with 13 bases between. Germline V gene data show CDR1 as SNHLY and CDR2 as FYNNEI. CDR3 protein: CASRTEGRYGYTF. CDR3 nucleotide sequence: TGTGCCAGCAGGACAGAAGGGCGGTATGGCTACACCTTC. Full variable domain (rest looked up from reference TRBV2 and TRBJ1-2): EPEVTQTPSHQVTQMGQEVILRCVPISNHLYFYWYRQILGQKVEFLVSFYNNEISEKSEIFDDQFSVERPDGSNFTLKIRSTKLEDSAMYFCASRTEGRYGYTFGSGTRLTVV.

The genes are TRBV2 and TRBJ2-5; D is perhaps TRBD1 (5 bases). The CDR3 is 14 residues long. The V end was cut by 7 bases, the J end by 1 base, with 13 bases between. Germline lookup yields CDR1 SNHLY and CDR2 FYNNEI. The CDR3 coding sequence is TGTGCCAGCAACCTAAAGGACATCCAAGAGACCCAGTACTTC. This encodes CASNLKDIQETQYF.

The V gene is TRBV30, the J gene TRBJ1-1; D is perhaps TRBD1 (5 bases). The V and J ends lost 5 bases and 3 bases respectively, with 22 bases between them. This CDR3 spans 16 amino acids. Germline lookup yields CDR1 GTSNPN and CDR2 SVGIG (reference sequence). The DNA of the CDR3 is TGTGCCTGGGTCCCTTGGGGGGAACCCGACCACACTGAAGCTTTCTTT. Translated: CAWVPWGEPDHTEAFF.

With respect to this clone: One junction end does not reproduce the germline sequence, and a read error may be involved. The rearrangement joins TRBV7-9 to TRBJ2-5, with unresolved D. The CDR3 spans 17 residues. CDR1 is SEHNR, CDR2 FQNEAQ, per germline (reference sequence). The CDR3 is CASRLDPSGVRKETQYF. CDR3 nucleotide sequence: TGTGCCAGCAGGTTAGACCCTTCTGGAGTTCGAAAAGAGACCCAGTACTTC.

The chain is built from TRBV27 and TRBJ1-1; D is ambiguous. Per germline, CDR1 MNHEY and CDR2 SMNVEV (reference sequence). V gave up 7 bases and J gave up 0 bases, with 12 bases separating them. This CDR3 has 14 residues. The CDR3 here is CASTSRRMNTEAFF. CDR3 sequence (DNA): TGTGCCAGCACTAGTCGACGGATGAACACTGAAGCTTTCTTT.

The J gene is TRBJ1-3, the V gene TRBV4-3; TRBD1 is a possible D gene (6 bases). The CDR3 is made up of 17 amino acids. Germline CDR1 and CDR2: LGHNA and YSLEER. V was shortened by 4 bases and J by 3 bases, with 19 bases between the two germline ends. The CDR3 spells CASSPNPGGASGNTIYF. In DNA form, the CDR3 reads TGCGCCAGCAGCCCAAACCCGGGGGGCGCGAGTGGAAACACCATATATTTT.

The chain recombines TRBV5-1 with TRBJ1-3; the match to TRBD1 covers 8 bases. The CDR3 runs 16 residues. Germline CDR1 SGHRS, CDR2 YFSETQ. Trimming at V came to 0 bases and at J to 3 bases, leaving 5 bases not matched to a gene. The CDR3 nucleotides are TGCGCCAGCAGCTTGGAATCAGGGGGCCGTGGAAACACCATATATTTT. Amino acid sequence: CASSLESGGRGNTIYF.

This clone was counted only a few times. The rearrangement uses TRBV7-2 and TRBJ2-7, with D possibly being TRBD2 (7 bases). The CDR3 spans 15 residues. Germline lookup yields CDR1 SGHTA and CDR2 FQGNSA. Deletions cut 6 bases from V and 2 bases from J, with 17 bases between. DNA for the CDR3: TGTGCCAGCAGTACCGGGGGGCCAACCCCCTACGAGCAGTACTTC. Translated: CASSTGGPTPYEQYF.

The chain links TRBV9 to TRBJ2-1; TRBD2 matches 7 bases. The CDR3 loop spans 16 amino acids. Germline lookup yields CDR1 SGDLS and CDR2 YYNGEE. V was pared by 3 bases and J by 4 bases, with 10 bases of the junction left unmatched. This CDR3 is CASSGAWGEGYNEQFF. CDR3 nucleotides: TGTGCCAGCAGCGGAGCTTGGGGGGAGGGGTACAATGAGCAGTTCTTC.

The genes are TRBV6-2 or TRBV6-3 and TRBJ2-1; TRBD2 matches 9 bases. The CDR3 spans 17 residues. The germline V gene has CDR1 MNHEY and CDR2 SVGEGT. The trim removed 2 bases at V and 0 bases at J, leaving 5 bases unmatched. The CDR3, as DNA: TGTGCCAGCAGTTACGGCCGTAGCGGGAGCTCCTACAATGAGCAGTTCTTC. This gives the protein CASSYGRSGSSYNEQFF.